The 5 T cell receptor beta chains below come from one sample, sequenced in a study of shared clonotypes between healthy human individuals. Repertoires were generated with immunoSEQ multiplex PCR, while TCRdb's copy carries only in-frame clones and drops some. The data show some 2 million clones, approximately 94% seen once. As defined, naive CD8 cells were CD45RO-negative and positively selected for CCR7, with terminally differentiated effector memory CD45RA+ cells excluded. Specimen: naive CD8+ T cells sorted from blood. The receptors shown here come from a man between 18 and 35 years old in good health.

V is TRBV14 and J is TRBJ2-1, with D perhaps matching TRBD1 (5 bases). The V gene's germline CDR1 is SGHDN and CDR2 FVKESK. The V end lost 4 bases, the J end lost 8 bases, and 18 bases lay between the germline ends. This CDR3 is built from 15 residues. The CDR3, as DNA: TGTGCCAGCAGCCCAACAGAGACAGCCACAGATGAGCAGTTCTTC. Amino acid sequence: CASSPTETATDEQFF.

The rearrangement joins TRBV10-2 to TRBJ2-3; the D is unclear. Per the germline V gene, CDR1 is WSHSY and CDR2 is SAAADI. CDR3 length equals 13 residues. The ends were cut back, 7 bases at V and 0 bases at J, with 8 bases in the middle. This CDR3 is CASTGMSTDTQYF. CDR3 DNA: TGCGCCAGCACTGGCATGAGCACAGATACGCAGTATTTT.

V gene TRBV5-1 combines with J gene TRBJ1-2; possible D gene TRBD1, 6 bases. Germline V lookup: CDR1 SGHRS, CDR2 YFSETQ. The CDR3 length is 14 residues. Trimming cost V 4 bases and J 1 base, with 11 bases left between them. CDR3 sequence reads: CASSPGQINYGYTF. The CDR3 nucleotides are TGCGCCAGCAGCCCCGGACAGATTAACTATGGCTACACCTTC. Complete variable domain (other parts from reference TRBV5-1 and TRBJ1-2): KAGVTQTPRYLIKTRGQQVTLSCSPISGHRSVSWYQQTPGQGLQFLFEYFSETQRNKGNFPGRFSGRQFSNSRSEMNVSTLELGDSALYLCASSPGQINYGYTFGSGTRLTVV.

The chain has TRBV5-6 and TRBJ2-1; no reliable D call. CDR3 size: 14 residues. The ends were cut back, 7 bases at V and 4 bases at J, with 15 bases in the middle. Germline assignment: CDR1 SGHDT and CDR2 YYEEEE. The CDR3 protein is CASYGSGEYNEQFF. The CDR3 DNA reads as TGTGCCAGCTATGGGTCCGGTGAATACAATGAGCAGTTCTTC.

About this clone itself: This sample includes further DNA sequences coding for the same CDR3. The chain carries TRBV6-5 and TRBJ2-7; D uncertain. Germline V lookup: CDR1 MNHEY, CDR2 SVGAGI. V was cut by 0 bases and J by 4 bases, with 7 bases left in between. This CDR3 contains 13 residues. CDR3 amino acids: CASSYSYSYEQYF. In nucleotides, the CDR3 is TGTGCCAGCAGTTACTCATACAGTTACGAGCAGTACTTC.